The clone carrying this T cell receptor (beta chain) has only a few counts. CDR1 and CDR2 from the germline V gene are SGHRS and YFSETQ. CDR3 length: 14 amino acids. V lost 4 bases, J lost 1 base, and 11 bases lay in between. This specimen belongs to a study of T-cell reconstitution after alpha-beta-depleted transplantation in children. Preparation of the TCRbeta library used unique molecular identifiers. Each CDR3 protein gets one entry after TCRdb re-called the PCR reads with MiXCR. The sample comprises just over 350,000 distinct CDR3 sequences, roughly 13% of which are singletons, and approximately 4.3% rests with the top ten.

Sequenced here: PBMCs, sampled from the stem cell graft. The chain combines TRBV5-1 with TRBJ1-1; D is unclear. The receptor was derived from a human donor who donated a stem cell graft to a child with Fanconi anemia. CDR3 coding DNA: TGCGCCAGCAGCGCTGAGGCTCGGAACACTGAAGCTTTCTTT. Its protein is CASSAEARNTEAFF. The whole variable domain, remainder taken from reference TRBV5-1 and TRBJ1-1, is KAGVTQTPRYLIKTRGQQVTLSCSPISGHRSVSWYQQTPGQGLQFLFEYFSETQRNKGNFPGRFSGRQFSNSRSEMNVSTLELGDSALYLCASSAEARNTEAFFGQGTRLTVV.